Following are 31 T cell receptor beta chains from one sample sequenced in a study of blood T cell repertoires in COVID-19. Repertoires were generated with immunoSEQ multiplex PCR, while TCRdb's copy carries only in-frame clones and drops some. The sample has about 220,000 clones; almost 90% are singletons. The sequencing sample was made of PBMCs or T cells enriched from blood (not recorded which). The source of these receptors is a young man who had been exposed to COVID-19.

V usage is TRBV6-5 and J usage is TRBJ1-4; D possibly corresponds to TRBD1 (5 bases). The germline gives CDR1 MNHEY, CDR2 SVGAGI. V lost 0 bases and J lost 8, with 13 bases in between. CDR3 size: 15 residues. This CDR3 is CASSYSKMGPEKLFF. The DNA of the CDR3 is TGTGCCAGCAGTTACTCGAAGATGGGGCCCGAAAAACTGTTTTTT.

This clone was detected only a few times. V is TRBV4-1 and J is TRBJ1-1, with D hard to call. Trimming pared 0 bases from V and 1 base from J, leaving 6 bases between. The CDR3 covers 14 residues. CDR1 and CDR2 (germline): MGHRA, YSYEKL. The CDR3 nucleotides are TGCGCCAGCAGCCAAGATCCGGGGAACACTGAAGCTTTCTTT. Its translation is CASSQDPGNTEAFF.

The rearrangement joins TRBV3-1 (or the pseudogene TRBV3-2) to TRBJ1-1, with D tentatively TRBD1 (6 bases). In germline, CDR1 is LGHDT, CDR2 YNNKEL (reference sequence). This CDR3 contains 15 residues. V gave up 2 bases and J gave up 4 bases, with 14 bases separating them. CDR3 in DNA: TGTGCCAGCAGCCAAATGGGGGCCCTCGGCACTGAAGCTTTCTTT. It is translated as CASSQMGALGTEAFF.

V and J are TRBV15 and TRBJ2-5, with 8 bases fitting TRBD2. CDR1 and CDR2 from the germline V gene are LNHNV and YYDKDF (reference sequence). The V segment lost 0 bases and the J segment 3 bases; nucleotides outside the gene matches: 3. The CDR3 contains 15 residues. The CDR3 nucleotides are TGTGCCACCAGCAGAGACGGGACTAGAGAAGAGACCCAGTACTTC. The encoded protein is CATSRDGTREETQYF.

The chain links TRBV5-1 to TRBJ2-5; 7 bases fit TRBD1. Losses at the gene ends were 3 bases for V and 1 base for J; bases not matched to a gene: 9. This CDR3 has 16 residues. Germline CDR1 reads SGHRS; CDR2 reads YFSETQ. The CDR3 DNA reads TGCGCCAGCAGCTCACCCGATACAGGGGTCCAAGAGACCCAGTACTTC. Protein: CASSSPDTGVQETQYF.

This chain joins TRBV14 and TRBJ1-2; D remains ambiguous. CDR1 and CDR2 (germline): SGHDN, FVKESK. Trimming removed 1 base from V and 4 bases from J, with 10 bases in between. CDR3 length: 14 residues. CDR3 loop: CASSQAAGLYGYTF. DNA for the CDR3: TGTGCCAGCAGCCAAGCCGCGGGTCTCTATGGCTACACCTTC.

V is TRBV9 and J is TRBJ2-3; 8 nucleotides agree with TRBD1. Germline assignment: CDR1 SGDLS and CDR2 YYNGEE. The CDR3 is 16 amino acids. V gave up 4 bases and J gave up 1 base; unmatched junction bases: 8. CDR3 amino acids: CASSRTTGARTDTQYF. Written as DNA, the CDR3 is TGTGCCAGCAGCCGGACGACAGGGGCCCGCACAGATACGCAGTATTTT. Full variable domain (outside the CDR3, taken from reference TRBV9 and TRBJ2-3): DSGVTQTPKHLITATGQRVTLRCSPRSGDLSVYWYQQSLDQGLQFLIQYYNGEERAKGNILERFSAQQFPDLHSELNLSSLELGDSALYFCASSRTTGARTDTQYFGPGTRLTVL.

This chain connects TRBV6-6 to TRBJ2-1, with D perhaps assigned TRBD1 or TRBD2 (5 bases each). Trimming took off 5 bases at V and 2 bases at J, with 13 bases between the two ends. Germline CDR1 reads MNHNY; CDR2 reads SVGAGI (reference sequence). This CDR3 has 15 amino acids. CDR3 residues: CASSQGSGAYNEQFF. CDR3 sequence (DNA): TGTGCCAGCAGTCAGGGCTCCGGGGCCTACAATGAGCAGTTCTTC.

The V and J genes are TRBV13 and TRBJ2-2, with a weak D call TRBD2 (7 bases). The V end was cut by 3 bases, the J end by 6 bases, with 11 bases between. This CDR3 has 14 residues. CDR1 and CDR2 from the germline V gene are PRHDT and FYEKMQ (reference sequence). The CDR3 nucleotides read TGTGCCAGCAGCTTGGGGGGGCCCGCCGGGGAGCTGTTTTTT. It yields the protein CASSLGGPAGELFF.

This clone was observed once. The chain carries TRBV6-5 and TRBJ2-1; perhaps TRBD1 as D (6 bases). Between the trimmed V and J ends, which lost 6 bases and 4 bases, there was a span of 10 bases. The CDR3 extends over 13 amino acids. The germline V gene has CDR1 MNHEY and CDR2 SVGAGI. The CDR3 region is CASRTGRYNEQFF. The DNA of the CDR3 is TGTGCCAGCAGAACAGGGCGTTACAATGAGCAGTTCTTC.

The V call is TRBV7-9, the J call TRBJ2-2; unclear D gene. CDR1 and CDR2 (germline): SEHNR, FQNEAQ (reference sequence). V lost 11 bases to trimming and J lost 1 base, with 11 bases between them. The CDR3 covers 13 residues. The CDR3 spells CAQKKENTGELFF. CDR3 nucleotides: TGTGCCCAGAAGAAAGAGAACACCGGGGAGCTGTTTTTT.

This rearrangement joins TRBV6-2 or TRBV6-3 to TRBJ2-5; 13 bases are shared with TRBD2. CDR1 is MNHEY, CDR2 SVGEGT, per germline. This CDR3 spans 21 amino acids. Unmatched junction bases numbered 18, after V lost 2 bases and J lost 3 bases. Here the CDR3 DNA reads TGTGCCAGCAGTTACCCTCCCTTAAGACTAGCGGGGGGCCGGGATGAAGAGACCCAGTACTTC. As protein: CASSYPPLRLAGGRDEETQYF.

The V and J genes are TRBV9 and TRBJ2-6, with D unresolved. Trimming took off 0 bases at V and 4 bases at J, with 11 bases between the two ends. Germline CDR1 and CDR2: SGDLS and YYNGEE. The CDR3 consists of 16 residues. CDR3 residues: CASSVALSSGANVLTF. CDR3 sequence (DNA): TGTGCCAGCAGCGTAGCCCTCTCCTCCGGGGCCAACGTCCTGACTTTC.

This clone appeared once. The rearrangement joins TRBV4-1 to TRBJ2-2; D is perhaps TRBD1 (6 bases). The germline CDR1 and CDR2 sequences are MGHRA and YSYEKL. The CDR3 totals 17 residues. V shed 0 bases and J shed 4 bases, with 15 bases lying between them. CDR3 nucleotides: TGCGCCAGCAGCCAAGATCGTGGGGGCCTTGTCACCGGGGAGCTGTTTTTT. Its translation is CASSQDRGGLVTGELFF.

V usage is TRBV7-8 and J usage is TRBJ2-7; TRBD2 is a possible D gene (5 bases). The CDR3 spans 14 residues. Per germline, CDR1 SGHVS and CDR2 FQNEAQ. V lost 4 bases and J lost 3, with 13 bases in between. The CDR3 loop reads CASSYTGFHYEQYF. The CDR3 DNA is TGTGCCAGCAGCTATACGGGATTCCACTACGAGCAGTACTTC.

The chain uses TRBV19 and TRBJ1-1; TRBD1 might be the D (6 bases). Per germline, CDR1 LNHDA and CDR2 SQIVND (reference sequence). V was shortened by 7 bases and J by 1 base, with 16 bases between the two germline ends. The CDR3 length is 15 residues. CDR3 sequence reads: CASTDRGGGNTEAFF. The CDR3, as DNA: TGTGCCAGTACGGACCGGGGAGGGGGGAACACTGAAGCTTTCTTT. The entire variable domain, with the rest obtained from reference TRBV19 and TRBJ1-1, is as follows: DGGITQSPKYLFRKEGQNVTLSCEQNLNHDAMYWYRQDPGQGLRLIYYSQIVNDFQKGDIAEGYSVSREKKESFPLTVTSAQKNPTAFYLCASTDRGGGNTEAFFGQGTRLTVV.

The V gene is TRBV7-9, the J gene TRBJ1-2, with 7 nucleotides matching TRBD1. The germline gives CDR1 SEHNR, CDR2 FQNEAQ (reference sequence). V dropped 3 bases and J dropped 8; count of bases not matched to a gene: 3. This CDR3 is 12 amino acids long. The CDR3 loop reads CASSFDRDGYTF. In DNA form, the CDR3 reads TGTGCCAGCAGCTTCGACAGGGACGGCTACACCTTC.

V is TRBV2 and J is TRBJ2-5; possible D gene TRBD2, 5 bases. The CDR3 loop spans 14 amino acids. Germline CDR1 and CDR2: SNHLY and FYNNEI. V dropped 10 bases and J dropped 3 bases, with 18 bases sitting between them. CDR3 region: CATPNPGSKETQYF. The CDR3 DNA is TGTGCCACCCCAAACCCGGGGTCTAAAGAGACCCAGTACTTC.

The chain joins TRBV12-3 or TRBV12-4 to TRBJ1-4; TRBD1 is a possible D gene (6 bases). The CDR3 has 13 amino acids. The V end lost 8 bases, the J end lost 4 bases, and 11 bases lay between the germline ends. CDR3 coding DNA: TGTGCCAGCGGGCGGACAGTTAATGAAAAACTGTTTTTT. Its protein is CASGRTVNEKLFF.

V and J are TRBV5-6 and TRBJ1-3, with TRBD1 as a possible D gene (5 bases). CDR1 is SGHDT and CDR2 is YYEEEE in the germline V gene. The CDR3 has 16 amino acids. Trimming pared 4 bases from V and 4 bases from J, leaving 18 bases between. The chain's CDR3 is CASSRGAGSGGNTIYF. For the CDR3, the DNA is TGTGCCAGCAGCCGCGGGGCGGGTTCTGGAGGAAACACCATATATTTT.

The chain recombines TRBV29-1 with TRBJ1-2; 7 bases match TRBD1. V was pared by 6 bases and J by 0 bases, with 13 bases of the junction left unmatched. Germline V gene lookup returns CDR1 SQVTM and CDR2 ANQGSEA. The CDR3 covers 16 residues. CDR3 residues: CSVLDNRGSSNYGYTF. The CDR3 nucleotides read TGCAGCGTCCTTGATAACAGGGGAAGCTCTAACTATGGCTACACCTTC.

This clone was recorded once. The chain employs TRBV27 and TRBJ2-5, with TRBD1 as a possible D gene (6 bases). CDR1 MNHEY and CDR2 SMNVEV come from the germline V gene (reference sequence). Between the trimmed V and J ends, which lost 5 bases and 1 base, there was a span of 14 bases. This CDR3 region has 15 residues. CDR3 DNA sequence: TGTGCCAGCAGTCCGCACGAGGGGGTCCAAGAGACCCAGTACTTC. Translating it yields CASSPHEGVQETQYF.

A single count supports this clone. The J gene is TRBJ1-2, the V gene TRBV7-2; no definite D call. CDR3 length equals 13 residues. The V end was cut by 3 bases, the J end by 7 bases, with 12 bases between. From germline, CDR1 is SGHTA and CDR2 FQGNSA. The CDR3 DNA is TGTGCCAGCAGCTTCACCGAATCCGGTGGCTACACCTTC. It specifies CASSFTESGGYTF.

V and J are TRBV4-1 and TRBJ2-2; D might be TRBD2 (6 bases). V gave up 2 bases and J gave up 0 bases, with 13 bases separating them. Germline CDR1 reads MGHRA; CDR2 reads YSYEKL. The CDR3 totals 17 residues. The DNA for the CDR3 is TGCGCCAGCAGCCAAAGGGTGGGGACTCCGAACACCGGGGAGCTGTTTTTT. This translates into CASSQRVGTPNTGELFF.

This rearrangement joins TRBV24-1 to TRBJ2-3; maybe TRBD2 (6 bases). CDR3 length: 14 amino acids. Per germline, CDR1 KGHDR and CDR2 SFDVKD. The ends were cut back, 6 bases at V and 4 bases at J, with 13 bases in the middle. In nucleotides, the CDR3 is TGTGCCACCAGTCTGGCGGGGTCCCCAGATACGCAGTATTTT. As protein: CATSLAGSPDTQYF.

This rearrangement joins TRBV28 to TRBJ1-2; D gene unclear. The CDR3 has 15 amino acids. From germline, CDR1 is MDHEN and CDR2 SYDVKM. The V end lost 3 bases, the J end lost 8 bases, and 19 bases lay between the germline ends. The DNA for the CDR3 is TGTGCCAGCAGTTTTCCCCCTCCTCGGACTGGGGGCTACACCTTC. This translates into CASSFPPPRTGGYTF.

This sequence joins TRBV4-1 and TRBJ1-1; 8 bases match TRBD1. The CDR3 totals 15 residues. Germline V CDR1 and CDR2: MGHRA, YSYEKL. V lost 3 bases and J lost 4; bases outside the gene matches: 7. The CDR3 region is CASSHIGTGRTEAFF. As DNA, the CDR3 is TGCGCCAGCAGCCACATCGGGACAGGTCGCACTGAAGCTTTCTTT.

The J gene is TRBJ2-7, the V gene TRBV24-1, with D maybe TRBD2 (5 bases). The germline V gene encodes CDR1 KGHDR and CDR2 SFDVKD. The V end lost 3 bases, the J end lost 2 bases, and 13 bases lay between the germline ends. The CDR3 has 15 amino acids. CDR3 loop: CATSDPPGLAYEQYF. The CDR3 DNA is TGTGCCACCAGTGATCCCCCTGGACTTGCCTACGAGCAGTACTTC.

The chain has TRBV29-1 and TRBJ1-4; TRBD1 matches 8 bases. Per germline, CDR1 SQVTM and CDR2 ANQGSEA. This CDR3 contains 13 residues. V shed 7 bases and J 9 bases; nucleotides not matched to a gene: 10. CDR3 DNA: TGCAGCGCCATGCAGGGGGCGATTAAAAAACTGTTTTTT. Translated, it gives CSAMQGAIKKLFF.

This chain links TRBV21-1 with TRBJ2-1; whether TRBD1, the table's D call, matches the DNA was not checked. TRBV21-1 is a pseudogene. This CDR3 region has 17 residues. CDR3 DNA: TGTGCCAGCAGCATTTATCGGACAGGGGAACAGTCTCCGGAGCAGTTCTTC. This encodes CASSIYRTGEQSPEQFF.

Turning to this clone: The same CDR3 can be traced to other DNA sequences in this sample. V gene TRBV19 combines with J gene TRBJ1-3; 7 nucleotides match TRBD1. In germline, CDR1 is LNHDA, CDR2 SQIVND (reference sequence). V lost 5 bases and J lost 1; bases outside the gene matches: 2. The CDR3 consists of 14 residues. The CDR3 sequence is CASSQQGSGNTIYF. The CDR3 coding sequence is TGTGCCAGTAGTCAACAGGGGTCTGGAAACACCATATATTTT.